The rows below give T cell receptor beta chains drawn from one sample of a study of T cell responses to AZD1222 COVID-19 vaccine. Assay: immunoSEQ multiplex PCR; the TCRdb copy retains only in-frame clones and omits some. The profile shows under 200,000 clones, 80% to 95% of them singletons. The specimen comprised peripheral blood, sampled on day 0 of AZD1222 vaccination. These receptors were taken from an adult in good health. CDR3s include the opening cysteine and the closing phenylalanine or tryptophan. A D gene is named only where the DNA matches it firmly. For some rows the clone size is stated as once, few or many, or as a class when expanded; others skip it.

CDR3nt: TGTGCCAGCAGCTTCTACAGGACAGGGGCGAACTATGGCTACACCTTC; CDR3aa: CASSFYRTGANYGYTF; v_gene: TRBV5-8; abundance: NA; d_gene: TRBD1; j_gene: TRBJ1-2
CDR3nt: TGTGCCAGCACTTTCCGGGACAGGGGAACCTACGAGCAGTACTTC; CDR3aa: CASTFRDRGTYEQYF; v_gene: TRBV6-5; abundance: NA; d_gene: TRBD1; j_gene: TRBJ2-7
CDR3nt: TGTGCCAGCGTTGCCAGTGCCTTAAGGGAGCAGTACTTC; CDR3aa: CASVASALREQYF; v_gene: TRBV28; abundance: NA; d_gene: NA; j_gene: TRBJ2-7
CDR3nt: TGTGCCAGCAGCTTAGAACAGGGAGGCAACACTGAAGCTTTCTTT; CDR3aa: CASSLEQGGNTEAFF; v_gene: TRBV11-3; abundance: NA; d_gene: NA; j_gene: TRBJ1-1
CDR3nt: TGTGCCAGCAGCTCCCGTTTTGCCGGGAGCTCCTACAATGAGCAGTTCTTC; CDR3aa: CASSSRFAGSSYNEQFF; v_gene: TRBV7-6; abundance: NA; d_gene: NA; j_gene: TRBJ2-1
CDR3nt: TGCGCCAGCAGGTACGATCTAGTTGTAACCCGCGAGCAGTACTTC; CDR3aa: CASRYDLVVTREQYF; v_gene: TRBV5-1; abundance: NA; d_gene: NA; j_gene: TRBJ2-7
CDR3nt: TGTGCCACCAGCCCCCGGGGCGGGGAGCTGTTTTTT; CDR3aa: CATSPRGGELFF; v_gene: TRBV15; abundance: NA; d_gene: NA; j_gene: TRBJ2-2
CDR3nt: TGTGCCAGCAGCCAAAGACTGACGGCCTCTGGAAACACCATATATTTT; CDR3aa: CASSQRLTASGNTIYF; v_gene: TRBV14; abundance: NA; d_gene: NA; j_gene: TRBJ1-3
CDR3nt: TGTGCCAGCAGTCGCGACAGGAAACTCGATGGCTACACCTTC; CDR3aa: CASSRDRKLDGYTF; v_gene: TRBV28; abundance: NA; d_gene: NA; j_gene: TRBJ1-2
CDR3nt: TGCGCCAGCAGCCCGGGGGACCTTCTAAGCTCCTACGAGCAGTACTTC; CDR3aa: CASSPGDLLSSYEQYF; v_gene: TRBV5-1; abundance: once; d_gene: NA; j_gene: TRBJ2-7
CDR3nt: TGTGCCAGCAGCCAAGATCTCCGGGCGGAAGATACGCAGTATTTT; CDR3aa: CASSQDLRAEDTQYF; v_gene: TRBV14; abundance: NA; d_gene: NA; j_gene: TRBJ2-3
CDR3nt: TGTGCCAGCAGTACTTACCGGACTAGCGGCCTCGGGTACGAGCAGTACTTC; CDR3aa: CASSTYRTSGLGYEQYF; v_gene: TRBV27; abundance: NA; d_gene: TRBD2; j_gene: TRBJ2-7
CDR3nt: TGTGCCAGCAGCCCTAAACAGAAAACCTATGAAGCTTTCTTT; CDR3aa: CASSPKQKTYEAFF; v_gene: TRBV6-6; abundance: NA; d_gene: NA; j_gene: TRBJ1-1
CDR3nt: TGTGCCAGCAGTCTCCTCCGGGTAGGCGGGAGGGCGGTTGAGCAGTTCTTC; CDR3aa: CASSLLRVGGRAVEQFF; v_gene: TRBV28; abundance: NA; d_gene: TRBD2; j_gene: TRBJ2-1
CDR3nt: TGTGCCAGCAGCGGACAAGGGGAACTTGGAAACACCATATATTTT; CDR3aa: CASSGQGELGNTIYF; v_gene: TRBV7-6; abundance: NA; d_gene: NA; j_gene: TRBJ1-3
CDR3nt: TGTGCCACCGAGGGACATGGGGGGCAAGAGACCCAGTACTTC; CDR3aa: CATEGHGGQETQYF; v_gene: TRBV10-3; abundance: NA; d_gene: NA; j_gene: TRBJ2-5
CDR3nt: TGTGCCAGCAGTTTACTTTGGGGCGCGGAGACCCTCCACTTT; CDR3aa: CASSLLWGAETLHF; v_gene: TRBV28; abundance: NA; d_gene: NA; j_gene: TRBJ1-6
CDR3nt: TGCGCCAGCAGCTTGGAGTGGGGTCCCCTGTACGAGCAGTACTTC; CDR3aa: CASSLEWGPLYEQYF; v_gene: TRBV5-1; abundance: NA; d_gene: NA; j_gene: TRBJ2-7
CDR3nt: TGTGCCATCAGTGAGTCGGCGGGACAGGGGGGCTACGAGCAGTACTTC; CDR3aa: CAISESAGQGGYEQYF; v_gene: TRBV10-3; abundance: NA; d_gene: TRBD1; j_gene: TRBJ2-7
CDR3nt: TGTGCCAGCAGCCAAGGCTCTAGCTCCGGGGAGCTGTTTTTT; CDR3aa: CASSQGSSSGELFF; v_gene: TRBV3-1/TRBV3-2; abundance: NA; d_gene: NA; j_gene: TRBJ2-2
CDR3nt: TGTGCCAGCAGTCAAACACCGTTGGGAGCGGGAGGGGAGACCCAGTACTTC; CDR3aa: CASSQTPLGAGGETQYF; v_gene: TRBV27; abundance: NA; d_gene: TRBD2; j_gene: TRBJ2-5
CDR3nt: TGTGCCAGCAGCATTGACAGGGGCCGCCTAGATACGCAGTATTTT; CDR3aa: CASSIDRGRLDTQYF; v_gene: TRBV7-9; abundance: NA; d_gene: TRBD1; j_gene: TRBJ2-3
CDR3nt: TGTGCCAGCAGCCCGGGACAGTATCGTGTGTTTTTT; CDR3aa: CASSPGQYRVFF; v_gene: TRBV28; abundance: NA; d_gene: TRBD1; j_gene: TRBJ1-4
CDR3nt: TGTGCCAGCAGCTTAGACGGGCTCTACGAGCAGTACTTC; CDR3aa: CASSLDGLYEQYF; v_gene: TRBV11-2; abundance: NA; d_gene: NA; j_gene: TRBJ2-7
CDR3nt: TGTGCCACCCAGCCCGATCGCAATCAGCCCCAGCATTTT; CDR3aa: CATQPDRNQPQHF; v_gene: TRBV10-3; abundance: NA; d_gene: NA; j_gene: TRBJ1-5
CDR3nt: TGTGCCAGCAGACCAGGGGGCTCCTATAATTCACCCCTCCACTTT; CDR3aa: CASRPGGSYNSPLHF; v_gene: TRBV5-6; abundance: few; d_gene: TRBD1; j_gene: TRBJ1-6
CDR3nt: TGTGCCAGCAGTTTCTTGGGGGCAAATGAGCAGTTCTTC; CDR3aa: CASSFLGANEQFF; v_gene: TRBV12-3/TRBV12-4; abundance: once; d_gene: NA; j_gene: TRBJ2-1
CDR3nt: TGTGCCACCAGCAGAGGCGGGGGCACCGGGGAGCTGTTTTTT; CDR3aa: CATSRGGGTGELFF; v_gene: TRBV15; abundance: NA; d_gene: TRBD2; j_gene: TRBJ2-2
CDR3nt: TGCGCCAGCAGGGGGGAGAGCTCCTACAATGAGCAGTTCTTC; CDR3aa: CASRGESSYNEQFF; v_gene: TRBV5-1; abundance: NA; d_gene: NA; j_gene: TRBJ2-1
CDR3nt: TGTGCCAGTAGTATACCCCACGGGGCCTACAATGAGCAGTTCTTC; CDR3aa: CASSIPHGAYNEQFF; v_gene: TRBV19; abundance: NA; d_gene: NA; j_gene: TRBJ2-1
CDR3nt: TGTGCCAGCAGTTTAAGGGTCACAGATACGCAGTATTTT; CDR3aa: CASSLRVTDTQYF; v_gene: TRBV27; abundance: NA; d_gene: NA; j_gene: TRBJ2-3
CDR3nt: TGTGCCAGCAGCCAAGGGGTGCCCCTCGGGAACATTCAGTACTTC; CDR3aa: CASSQGVPLGNIQYF; v_gene: TRBV3-1/TRBV3-2; abundance: NA; d_gene: NA; j_gene: TRBJ2-4
CDR3nt: TGTGCCAGCAGCTCCCGGACCTCTGGCTACACCTTC; CDR3aa: CASSSRTSGYTF; v_gene: TRBV7-9; abundance: NA; d_gene: NA; j_gene: TRBJ1-2
CDR3nt: TGCGCCAGCAGTCAGGGGGGGCCTGGGATCAATGAGCAGTTCTTC; CDR3aa: CASSQGGPGINEQFF; v_gene: TRBV10-1; abundance: NA; d_gene: NA; j_gene: TRBJ2-1
CDR3nt: TGTGCCAGCAGCCCTGGTGGAGGGGGCGGATACGAGCAGTACTTC; CDR3aa: CASSPGGGGGYEQYF; v_gene: TRBV3-1/TRBV3-2; abundance: NA; d_gene: NA; j_gene: TRBJ2-7
CDR3nt: TGTGCCAGCAGTTTATTCCCCCGGGGCAACTATGGCTACACCTTC; CDR3aa: CASSLFPRGNYGYTF; v_gene: TRBV27; abundance: NA; d_gene: NA; j_gene: TRBJ1-2
CDR3nt: TGTGCCTGGGGCATGGGACAGGGGTCCCAGCCCCAGCATTTT; CDR3aa: CAWGMGQGSQPQHF; v_gene: TRBV30; abundance: NA; d_gene: TRBD1; j_gene: TRBJ1-5
CDR3nt: TGTGCCAGCAGCCCTAGGCCGACAGTGAACACCGGGGAGCTGTTTTTT; CDR3aa: CASSPRPTVNTGELFF; v_gene: TRBV7-3; abundance: NA; d_gene: NA; j_gene: TRBJ2-2
CDR3nt: TGCGCCAGCAGCTTGGGGAGGACAGGCTTCTCTGGGGCCAACGTCCTGACTTTC; CDR3aa: CASSLGRTGFSGANVLTF; v_gene: TRBV5-1; abundance: NA; d_gene: TRBD1; j_gene: TRBJ2-6
CDR3nt: TGTGCCATCGTGGGACTCACCTACAATGAGCAGTTCTTC; CDR3aa: CAIVGLTYNEQFF; v_gene: TRBV2; abundance: NA; d_gene: NA; j_gene: TRBJ2-1
CDR3nt: TGTGCCAGCAGCTTAGGTGGCAGGGTTGGCAGGGGGCACACCGGGGAGCTGTTTTTT; CDR3aa: CASSLGGRVGRGHTGELFF; v_gene: TRBV11-2; abundance: NA; d_gene: TRBD1; j_gene: TRBJ2-2
CDR3nt: TGTGCCAGCAGCTCCGGGACAGGGGGCTTTTGGCCCCAGCATTTT; CDR3aa: CASSSGTGGFWPQHF; v_gene: TRBV7-2; abundance: NA; d_gene: TRBD1; j_gene: TRBJ1-5
CDR3nt: TGTGCCACCAGTGACGCGGGACAGACTGAAGCTTTCTTT; CDR3aa: CATSDAGQTEAFF; v_gene: TRBV24-1; abundance: NA; d_gene: TRBD1; j_gene: TRBJ1-1
CDR3nt: TGTGCCAGCAGTTTAAACTTAGCGGGAGGTAATGAGCAGTTCTTC; CDR3aa: CASSLNLAGGNEQFF; v_gene: TRBV28; abundance: NA; d_gene: TRBD2; j_gene: TRBJ2-1
CDR3nt: TGTGCCAGCAGCTTAGAGGGCGGGAGGGCCTTGGAGACCCAGTACTTC; CDR3aa: CASSLEGGRALETQYF; v_gene: TRBV7-9; abundance: NA; d_gene: TRBD2; j_gene: TRBJ2-5
CDR3nt: TGTGCCAGCAGCCTAACAACGGGAGGGCTCTACGAGCAGTACTTC; CDR3aa: CASSLTTGGLYEQYF; v_gene: TRBV3-1/TRBV3-2; abundance: NA; d_gene: TRBD2; j_gene: TRBJ2-7
CDR3nt: TGTGCCAGCAGCTTAGGGGGGTTAGCGGAGGCCAAAAACATTCAGTACTTC; CDR3aa: CASSLGGLAEAKNIQYF; v_gene: TRBV11-2; abundance: once; d_gene: NA; j_gene: TRBJ2-4
CDR3nt: TGTGCCAGCAGCTCCCGAGGGGCAGAGGGAAACATTCAGTACTTC; CDR3aa: CASSSRGAEGNIQYF; v_gene: TRBV7-9; abundance: NA; d_gene: NA; j_gene: TRBJ2-4
CDR3nt: TGTGCCAGCAGCCAAGATTCGGCCGGGACACGAAGTGAAGCTTTCTTT; CDR3aa: CASSQDSAGTRSEAFF; v_gene: TRBV3-1/TRBV3-2; abundance: NA; d_gene: NA; j_gene: TRBJ1-1
CDR3nt: TGTGCCAGCGGAGGGCAGAACACCGGGGAGCTGTTTTTT; CDR3aa: CASGGQNTGELFF; v_gene: TRBV9; abundance: NA; d_gene: NA; j_gene: TRBJ2-2
CDR3nt: TGCGCCAGCAGCCCAGGGACAGGGGGGTACGAGCAGTACTTC; CDR3aa: CASSPGTGGYEQYF; v_gene: TRBV5-1; abundance: few; d_gene: TRBD1; j_gene: TRBJ2-7
CDR3nt: TGTGCCAGCAGTAATACAGGGACTGGAAACACCATATATTTT; CDR3aa: CASSNTGTGNTIYF; v_gene: TRBV28; abundance: NA; d_gene: NA; j_gene: TRBJ1-3
CDR3nt: TGTGCCAGCAGTCCCACGACCGATACGCAGTATTTT; CDR3aa: CASSPTTDTQYF; v_gene: TRBV12-3/TRBV12-4; abundance: NA; d_gene: NA; j_gene: TRBJ2-3
CDR3nt: TGCGCCAGCAGCTCAGGACTAGCGGGAACCTTAGAACCCGAGCAGTACTTC; CDR3aa: CASSSGLAGTLEPEQYF; v_gene: TRBV5-1; abundance: NA; d_gene: TRBD2; j_gene: TRBJ2-7
CDR3nt: TGTGCCAGTAGAAACCGGGACAGACAGAACACTGAAGCTTTCTTT; CDR3aa: CASRNRDRQNTEAFF; v_gene: TRBV19; abundance: NA; d_gene: TRBD1; j_gene: TRBJ1-1
CDR3nt: TGTGCCAGCAGCTTAGACAAGATACCCCAGCATTTT; CDR3aa: CASSLDKIPQHF; v_gene: TRBV7-8; abundance: once; d_gene: NA; j_gene: TRBJ1-5
CDR3nt: TGCGCCAGCAGCCAAGGAGCCTCAGACGCGCCTCGCCTCCACTTT; CDR3aa: CASSQGASDAPRLHF; v_gene: TRBV4-1; abundance: NA; d_gene: NA; j_gene: TRBJ1-6
CDR3nt: TGTGCCAGCAGTTTTTTCCCCGACCTAGCGGAGCCCACTACGAGGGAGTACTTC; CDR3aa: CASSFFPDLAEPTTREYF; v_gene: TRBV2; abundance: NA; d_gene: TRBD2; j_gene: TRBJ2-7